This T cell receptor beta chain was sequenced in a study of monozygotic twins with inflammatory bowel disease. Broader study findings: Patient-to-patient differences in immunosuppressive treatment may have added variability to the repertoires.

A word on this clonotype: Its antigen is as yet unknown.

With the 5' RACE reads reprocessed, TCRdb shows one record per CDR3 protein and no DNA. The specimen's table records some 200,000 distinct CDR3 sequences. After skipping T cell sorting, the authors isolated total RNA from whole blood. Germline CDR1 SNHLY, CDR2 FYNNEI. This CDR3 comprises 13 residues. The receptor's source is a human donor with ulcerative colitis or Crohn's disease, or a healthy co-twin of an affected twin (not recorded which). The V and J genes are TRBV2 and TRBJ2-5. Material for sequencing was blood. CDR3 protein: CASSGVRGVTQYF.